These T cell receptor beta chains were read from a single sample in a study of blood T cell repertoires in COVID-19. Profiling relied on immunoSEQ multiplex PCR, and the TCRdb table lists in-frame clones only, not all of them. The table records approximately 210,000 clones, about 90% of them present only once. Sequences were obtained from peripheral blood. The receptor source for this set is a man in his forties with active or convalescent COVID-19. Both conserved end residues are part of each CDR3. D genes are given only for firm matches. Expanded clones are given a class, and other clones once, few, many or no size at all.

>TRBV27|TRBJ1-1|.|.
TGTGCCAGCAGTACCGGGACACCAATTCCTCATGAAGCTTTCTTT
CASSTGTPIPHEAFF
>TRBV7-8|TRBJ1-4|.|.
TGTGCCAGCAGCTTAGCAGGATCCGGGGAAAAACTGTTTTTT
CASSLAGSGEKLFF
>TRBV21-1|TRBJ2-1|.|.
TGTGCCAGCACCACGATTTTGGGGCAGGAGCAGTTCTTC
CASTTILGQEQFF
>TRBV12-3/TRBV12-4|TRBJ1-1|.|.
TGTGCCAGCACGGTTTGGAACACTGAAGCTTTCTTT
CASTVWNTEAFF
>TRBV18|TRBJ2-7|.|.
TGTGCCAGCTCCAGGAACGACGCCTACGAGCAGTACTTC
CASSRNDAYEQYF
>TRBV30|TRBJ1-6|once|.
TGTGCCTGGACCCTACGGGGGTACAATTCACCCCTCCACTTT
CAWTLRGYNSPLHF
>TRBV29-1|TRBJ1-1|.|TRBD1
TGCAGCGTCCAGCACGAGGGGGCTTGGACTGAAGCTTTCTTT
CSVQHEGAWTEAFF
>TRBV6-1|TRBJ1-2|.|.
TGTGCCAGCAGTGAATCAGGCAGCTACCATTTCTATGGCTACACCTTC
CASSESGSYHFYGYTF
>TRBV19|TRBJ1-1|.|.
TGTGCCACCAACAGGTACCCCAACACTGAAGCTTTCTTT
CATNRYPNTEAFF
>TRBV5-4|TRBJ1-1|once|TRBD1
TGTGCCAGCAGCCCCCTGGGGTGGGCAGGGGGTAATCTTGAAGCTTTCTTT
CASSPLGWAGGNLEAFF
>TRBV24-1|TRBJ2-1|.|TRBD2
TGTGCCACCAGTGATAGCGGGAGCGGGGACAATGAGCAGTTCTTC
CATSDSGSGDNEQFF
>TRBV10-2|TRBJ2-1|.|.
TGCGCCAGCAGGATGATAGGGGATGAGCAGTTCTTC
CASRMIGDEQFF
>TRBV11-2|TRBJ2-7|.|.
TGTGCCAGCAGCTTAGAGGCTCTCTGGGCCAGACCCTACGAGCAGTACTTC
CASSLEALWARPYEQYF
>TRBV4-2|TRBJ2-3|once|TRBD2
TGTGCCAGCAGCCATACTAGCGGCCTTGACACAGATACGCAGTATTTT
CASSHTSGLDTDTQYF
>TRBV28|TRBJ1-4|.|.
TGTGCCAGCATGCGCAGGAATGAAAAACTGTTTTTT
CASMRRNEKLFF
>TRBV6-5|TRBJ2-2|.|TRBD1
TGTGCCAGCAGTTACGCGGCAGGGGGAATCGGGGAGCTGTTTTTT
CASSYAAGGIGELFF
>TRBV28|TRBJ1-4|few|.
TGTGCCAGCAGTTTAAATTTCCCCAGGAATAATGAAAAACTGTTTTTT
CASSLNFPRNNEKLFF
>TRBV18|TRBJ2-5|few|.
TGTGCCAGCTCACCTAATTTAAAAGAGACCCAGTACTTC
CASSPNLKETQYF
>TRBV15|TRBJ1-2|.|TRBD1
TGTGCCACCACCTTGGACAGGGCGTGGGACTATGGCTACACCTTC
CATTLDRAWDYGYTF
>TRBV5-4|TRBJ2-1|.|.
TGTGCCAGCAGCTCCGGTACCCGGGGCTCCTACAATGAGCAGTTCTTC
CASSSGTRGSYNEQFF
>TRBV6-5|TRBJ2-7|.|.
TGTGCCAGCAGTTACGGTAGCGGACTTTACTACGAGCAGTACTTC
CASSYGSGLYYEQYF
>TRBV7-3|TRBJ1-2|.|TRBD1
TGTGCCAGCAGCTTAGGGACAGGGAAGAGGTTGGATGGCTACACCTTC
CASSLGTGKRLDGYTF
>TRBV6-5|TRBJ1-2|.|.
TGTGCCAGCACCCTAACAGCTAACTATGGCTACACCTTC
CASTLTANYGYTF
>TRBV6-5|TRBJ2-7|.|.
TGTGCCAGCAGCCACGACAGAAACTACTACGAGCAGTACTTC
CASSHDRNYYEQYF
>TRBV28|TRBJ1-2|.|TRBD1
TGTGCCAGCAGTTCGCCGACAGGGACTGGCTACACCTTC
CASSSPTGTGYTF
>TRBV5-1|TRBJ2-2|.|TRBD1
TGCGCCAGCAGCTTGAAACAGGGGACGACCGGGGAGCTGTTTTTT
CASSLKQGTTGELFF
>TRBV14|TRBJ2-1|.|.
TGTGCCAGCAGCCAGAGTATCCACATAGGAGGTGAGCAGTTCTTC
CASSQSIHIGGEQFF
>TRBV6-2/TRBV6-3|TRBJ1-6|.|.
TGTGCCAGCAGTCAAAATTCACCCCTCCACTTT
CASSQNSPLHF
>TRBV15|TRBJ2-3|.|.
TGTGCCACCAGCAGAGGACAGTCCCGTAGCACAGATACGCAGTATTTT
CATSRGQSRSTDTQYF
>TRBV4-1|TRBJ1-2|.|TRBD1
TGCGCCAGCAGCCAAGTTCGGACAGGGGGCGGCTATGGCTACACCTTC
CASSQVRTGGGYGYTF